Below are 29 T cell receptor beta chains sequenced from a single sample in a study of T cells after yellow fever vaccination. TCRdb called the 5' RACE reads again in MiXCR, with one record for every CDR3 protein. Counted here are about 350,000 distinct CDR3 sequences, approximately 4% occurring once; the ten biggest clones make up approximately 23%. The starting material was PBMCs, obtained 5 days after the yellow fever booster vaccination. The receptor source for this set is a man between 18 and 35 years old who received the YFV17D yellow fever vaccine.

This sequence joins TRBV4-1 and TRBJ1-2, with D unresolved. The CDR3 has 13 residues. The V end was cut by 1 base, the J end by 4 bases, with 7 bases between. Germline CDR1 and CDR2: MGHRA and YSYEKL. CDR3 sequence reads: CASSQARTYGYTF. The CDR3 DNA reads as TGCGCCAGCAGCCAAGCGCGAACCTATGGCTACACCTTC.

This clonotype was seen ten or more times. The chain has TRBV29-1 and TRBJ1-1; D possibly corresponds to TRBD1 (5 bases). CDR1 is SQVTM, CDR2 ANQGSEA, per germline. V lost 3 bases to trimming and J lost 3 bases, with 8 bases between them. The CDR3 spans 12 residues. CDR3 sequence: CSVDRAYTEAFF. The CDR3 coding sequence is TGCAGCGTTGACAGGGCCTACACTGAAGCTTTCTTT.

In this sample, this clonotype turned up a few times. J is TRBJ2-5 and V is TRBV10-3, with a weak D call TRBD2 (7 bases). V was clipped by 0 bases and J by 2 bases, with 13 bases between them. The CDR3 loop spans 16 amino acids. CDR1 and CDR2 from the germline V gene are ENHRY and SYGVKD. CDR3 nucleotide sequence: TGTGCCATCAGTGAGTCAGACGGGGGGCCTCAAGAGACCCAGTACTTC. It translates to CAISESDGGPQETQYF.

This clonotype was seen a few times. The chain links TRBV7-2 to TRBJ2-6; D may be TRBD1 (5 bases). The CDR3 is 15 residues long. The germline V gene encodes CDR1 SGHTA and CDR2 FQGNSA. V shed 2 bases and J shed 2 bases, with 7 bases lying between them. The CDR3, as DNA: TGTGCCAGCAGCTTATCCAGGGCTGGGGCCAACGTCCTGACTTTC. This codes for CASSLSRAGANVLTF.

There are a few counts of this clonotype. V gene TRBV12-3 or TRBV12-4 combines with J gene TRBJ1-2, with D tentatively TRBD1 (6 bases). The V end was cut by 6 bases, the J end by 4 bases, with 9 bases between. The CDR3 is 12 amino acids. The CDR3 sequence is CASRDSIYGYTF. CDR3 in DNA: TGTGCCAGCAGGGACAGTATCTATGGCTACACCTTC.

V is TRBV10-2 and J is TRBJ2-1; 8 nucleotides align to TRBD2. Looked up from germline, CDR1 is WSHSY and CDR2 is SAAADI. With V trimmed by 5 bases and J by 6 bases, 6 bases remained unmatched. The CDR3 spans 14 residues. Written as DNA, the CDR3 is TGCGCCAGCAGTTTGCGGGGGGCTGCCAATGAGCAGTTCTTC. This codes for CASSLRGAANEQFF.

This clonotype was counted ten times or more. V gene TRBV12-3 or TRBV12-4 combines with J gene TRBJ1-5; D is undetermined. The CDR3 spans 12 residues. V shed 3 bases and J shed 7 bases, with 7 bases lying between them. The CDR3 sequence is CASSFEGQPQHF. The CDR3 DNA reads TGTGCCAGCAGTTTTGAGGGACAGCCCCAGCATTTT.

V gene TRBV6-6 combines with J gene TRBJ2-6; D unclear. The germline V gene has CDR1 MNHNY and CDR2 SVGAGI (reference sequence). V lost 11 bases, J lost 4 bases, and 30 bases lay in between. The CDR3 has 19 amino acids. The CDR3 region is CASQHNFRSCPWGANVLTF. The CDR3 DNA reads TGTGCCTCCCAGCACAATTTTAGGTCGTGCCCGTGGGGGGCCAACGTCCTGACTTTC.

The chain recombines TRBV7-9 with TRBJ2-3; D might be TRBD2 (6 bases). This CDR3 is built from 16 residues. Germline-derived CDR1 and CDR2 are SEHNR and FQNEAQ (reference sequence). Trimming took off 1 base at V and 3 bases at J, with 14 bases between the two ends. CDR3 in DNA: TGTGCCAGCAGCTTAGTCGTCGGGGAGGAGACAGATACGCAGTATTTT. This sequence encodes CASSLVVGEETDTQYF.

This clonotype was counted between two and nine times. The chain joins TRBV5-8 to TRBJ1-2, with D perhaps matching TRBD1 (6 bases). Deletions cut 5 bases from V and 8 bases from J, with 25 bases between. Looked up from germline, CDR1 is SGHTS and CDR2 is YDEGEE. The CDR3 consists of 16 residues. CDR3: CASSSGQLGGFYGYTF. The DNA for the CDR3 is TGTGCCAGCAGTTCCGGACAGTTAGGAGGGTTTTACGGCTACACCTTC. Using reference TRBV5-8 and TRBJ1-2 for the parts outside the CDR3, the full variable domain is EAGVTQSPTHLIKTRGQQATLRCSPISGHTSVYWYQQALGLGLQFLLWYDEGEERNRGNFPPRFSGRQFPNYSSELNVNALELEDSALYLCASSSGQLGGFYGYTFGSGTRLTVV.

This clonotype was found many times. V is TRBV7-2 and J is TRBJ2-5, with TRBD1 as a possible D gene (5 bases). Trimming pared 5 bases from V and 2 bases from J, leaving 12 bases between. The germline CDR1 and CDR2 sequences are SGHTA and FQGNSA. The CDR3 sequence is 14 residues long. The CDR3 DNA reads as TGTGCCAGCAGCCCAGGGAACGCTCAAGAGACCCAGTACTTC. This codes for CASSPGNAQETQYF.

The chain joins TRBV29-1 to TRBJ2-5, with D perhaps matching TRBD2 (6 bases). The length of the CDR3 is 13 residues. Germline CDR1 reads SQVTM; CDR2 reads ANQGSEA. Trimming took 5 bases from V and 5 from J, leaving 15 bases between them. DNA for the CDR3: TGCAGCGTTCGTAGGGGACTCAGGGAGACCCAGTACTTC. This translates into CSVRRGLRETQYF.

At least ten counts were recorded for this clonotype. The gene calls are TRBV11-1 and TRBJ2-3; D remains unclear. V was cut by 4 bases and J by 2 bases, with 13 bases left in between. The CDR3 has 15 residues. Germline assignment: CDR1 SGHAT and CDR2 FQDESV (reference sequence). DNA of the CDR3: TGTGCCAGCAGCTCGTTACTCGGGCCCACAGATACGCAGTATTTT. Its translation is CASSSLLGPTDTQYF.

This clonotype was seen a handful of times. The rearrangement joins TRBV15 to TRBJ2-3; TRBD1 is a possible D gene (6 bases). CDR1 is LNHNV, CDR2 YYDKDF, per germline (reference sequence). CDR3 size: 14 residues. Trimming cost V 5 bases and J 4 bases, with 13 bases left between them. This CDR3 reads CATSGPQGPDTQYF. CDR3 nucleotides: TGTGCCACCAGCGGCCCACAGGGACCAGATACGCAGTATTTT.

A few counts support this clonotype. The chain recombines TRBV28 with TRBJ2-7, with 7 bases fitting TRBD1. Germline lookup yields CDR1 MDHEN and CDR2 SYDVKM. This CDR3 comprises 15 residues. V lost 5 bases to trimming and J lost 5 bases; unmatched junction nucleotides: 12. The CDR3, as DNA: TGTGCCAGCAGTCTGACTTCGACAGGGTGGGACGAGCAGTACGTC. Amino acids: CASSLTSTGWDEQYV.

The table lists this clonotype with many counts. This chain uses TRBV20-1 with TRBJ2-3; 7 bases line up with TRBD1. This CDR3 has 13 amino acids. The V and J ends lost 5 bases and 3 bases, in that order; junction bases with no gene match: 5. CDR1 and CDR2 from the germline V gene are DFQATT and SNEGSKA (reference sequence). CDR3 nucleotide sequence: TGCAGTGCTGGACAGGCCCGGACAGATACGCAGTATTTT. Amino acids: CSAGQARTDTQYF.

This clonotype was counted only a few times. The chain has TRBV6-1 and TRBJ1-3; no firm D call. CDR3 length: 15 amino acids. Germline V CDR1 and CDR2: MNHNS, SASEGT. V was cut by 0 bases and J by 4 bases, with 10 bases left in between. CDR3 sequence: CASSEAGPTGNTIYF. In DNA form, the CDR3 reads TGTGCCAGCAGTGAAGCTGGCCCTACCGGAAACACCATATATTTT.

There are many counts of this clonotype. The chain has TRBV5-1 and TRBJ2-5, with TRBD1 matching 8 bases. The CDR3 length is 17 residues. Germline V gene sequence: CDR1 SGHRS, CDR2 YFSETQ. V was pared by 4 bases and J by 3 bases, with 14 bases of the junction left unmatched. CDR3 amino acids: CASSQHRDRLYEETQYF. Written as DNA, the CDR3 is TGCGCCAGCAGCCAACACCGGGACAGGCTTTACGAAGAGACCCAGTACTTC.

This clonotype was detected many times. The rearrangement uses TRBV6-6 and TRBJ2-1, with D maybe TRBD1 (6 bases). The V and J ends lost 0 bases and 4 bases respectively, with 19 bases between them. CDR1 is MNHNY and CDR2 is SVGAGI in the germline V gene (reference sequence). This CDR3 comprises 18 residues. DNA for the CDR3: TGTGCCAGCAGTTACTCGATCCAGTTGGACAGCCCGTACAATGAGCAGTTCTTC. It yields the protein CASSYSIQLDSPYNEQFF.

The chain recombines TRBV2 with TRBJ2-1; D is undetermined. Trimming removed 6 bases at V and 5 bases at J, with 11 bases between. Germline loops: CDR1 SNHLY, CDR2 FYNNEI. The CDR3 covers 13 residues. Here the CDR3 reads CASRRSWNNEQFF. CDR3 bases: TGTGCCAGCAGGAGGTCCTGGAACAATGAGCAGTTCTTC.

This clonotype has a handful of counts. This chain connects TRBV18 to TRBJ2-3, with TRBD2 identical over 12 bases. V was pared by 5 bases and J by 0 bases, with 3 bases of the junction left unmatched. Germline CDR1 and CDR2: KGHSH and LQKENI. This CDR3 comprises 16 residues. The CDR3, as DNA: TGTGCCAGCTCAATCGGACTAGCGGGGAGCACAGATACGCAGTATTTT. Its translation: CASSIGLAGSTDTQYF.

There are many counts of this clonotype. This sequence joins TRBV20-1 and TRBJ2-6; D is unresolved. CDR1 DFQATT and CDR2 SNEGSKA come from the germline V gene (reference sequence). Trimming removed 3 bases at V and 0 bases at J, with 3 bases between. The CDR3 sequence is 13 residues long. In DNA form, the CDR3 reads TGCAGTGCTAGGGACTCTGGGGCCAACGTCCTGACTTTC. Its translation is CSARDSGANVLTF.

In its sample, this clonotype was seen a few times. This CDR3 reads CASSFGTGVTEQYV. For the CDR3, the DNA is TGTGCCAGCAGTTTCGGGACAGGGGTTACCGAGCAGTACGTC. The rearrangement joins TRBV12-3 or TRBV12-4 to TRBJ2-7, with TRBD1 identical over 10 bases. The junction had 5 bases not matched to a gene; V was cut back by 3 bases and J by 6 bases. The CDR3 extends over 14 amino acids.

This clonotype showed up just a few times. The V call is TRBV6-2 or TRBV6-3, the J call TRBJ2-3; 7 nucleotides align to TRBD2. CDR1 and CDR2 from the germline V gene are MNHEY and SVGEGT. V dropped 5 bases and J dropped 0; count of bases not matched to a gene: 8. The CDR3 is 16 residues long. The CDR3 sequence: CASSRAGLPSTDTQYF. For the CDR3, the DNA is TGTGCCAGCAGTAGAGCGGGATTACCTAGCACAGATACGCAGTATTTT.

The chain links TRBV11-3 to TRBJ2-5, with D perhaps TRBD1 (6 bases). Germline V gene sequence: CDR1 SGHNT, CDR2 YENEEA. This CDR3 is 18 amino acids long. The V gene lost 2 bases and the J gene lost 3 bases, with 22 bases spanning the gap. CDR3 DNA: TGTGCCAGCAGCTTATCCACCAGGGGTTCCTACGTTGAAGAGACCCAGTACTTC. Translating gives CASSLSTRGSYVEETQYF.

In its sample, this clonotype was seen many times. The CDR3 region is CASSLDRGVETQYF. The CDR3 DNA follows: TGTGCCAGCAGCTTAGATCGCGGGGTCGAGACCCAGTACTTC. The gene calls are TRBV7-2 and TRBJ2-5; weak D call: TRBD2 (6 bases). V was shortened by 1 base and J by 5 bases, with 11 bases between the two germline ends. Germline V CDR1 and CDR2: SGHTA, FQGNSA. The CDR3 has 14 residues.

The CDR3 DNA reads TGTGCCAGCAGCTTAGGAATAGCGGGGGCGGGATATGAGCAGTTCTTC. Translation gives CASSLGIAGAGYEQFF. V is TRBV7-8 and J is TRBJ2-1, with TRBD2 identical over 9 bases. J gave up 8 bases and V 1 base, and 9 bases lay outside the gene matches. Germline assignment: CDR1 SGHVS and CDR2 FQNEAQ. This CDR3 contains 16 residues.

Here the CDR3 reads CASSLRQTLETQYF. CDR3 coding DNA: TGTGCCAGCAGCTTAAGGCAGACCCTAGAGACCCAGTACTTC. The rearrangement joins TRBV7-2 to TRBJ2-5; D unresolved. The CDR3 sequence is 14 residues long. In germline, CDR1 is SGHTA, CDR2 FQGNSA. With 2 bases removed from V and 4 bases from J, the gap between germline ends came to 11 bases.

The CDR3 DNA follows: TGCAGCGTTGTCTGGGGAGAGGAGACCCAGTACTTC. It encodes CSVVWGEETQYF. The V call is TRBV29-1, the J call TRBJ2-5; D might be TRBD2 (5 bases). Germline CDR1 is SQVTM and CDR2 is ANQGSEA. Deletions cut 4 bases from V and 5 bases from J, with 11 bases between. CDR3 length: 12 amino acids.